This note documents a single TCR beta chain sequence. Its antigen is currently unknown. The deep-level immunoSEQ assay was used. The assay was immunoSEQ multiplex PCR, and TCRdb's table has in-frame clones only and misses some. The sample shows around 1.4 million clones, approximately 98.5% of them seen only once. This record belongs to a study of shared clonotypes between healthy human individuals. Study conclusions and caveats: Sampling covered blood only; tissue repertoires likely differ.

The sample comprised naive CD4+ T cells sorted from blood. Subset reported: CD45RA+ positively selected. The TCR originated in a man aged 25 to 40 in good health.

The CDR3 sequence: CASRDREDQPQHF. The CDR3 DNA reads as TGCGCCAGCAGAGACAGGGAGGATCAGCCCCAGCATTTT. The chain is built from TRBV10-2 and TRBJ1-5, with 7 bases matching TRBD1. The V segment lost 6 bases and the J segment 5 bases; nucleotides outside the gene matches: 4. Germline CDR1 and CDR2: WSHSY and SAAADI. There are 13 residues in the CDR3.